The 14 T cell receptor beta chains presented below share a single source sample, sequenced in a study of cytomegalovirus exposure and HLA in healthy donors. This table comes from immunoSEQ multiplex PCR, and its TCRdb copy is limited to in-frame clones, with some not included. The data contain roughly 60,000 clones, 85% to 95% of them singletons. Sequencing input: PBMCs. The origin of the receptors is a woman between 18 and 29 years old in good health and CMV-seropositive.

The chain is built from TRBV19 and TRBJ1-5; TRBD1 aligns across 9 bases. This CDR3 spans 20 amino acids. Germline V CDR1 and CDR2: LNHDA, SQIVND (reference sequence). V shed 6 bases and J 0 bases; nucleotides not matched to a gene: 18. CDR3 sequence: CASRNYGTGNTRYSNQPQHF. The DNA of the CDR3 is TGTGCCAGTAGGAATTACGGGACAGGGAACACCAGATATAGCAATCAGCCCCAGCATTTT.

The chain recombines TRBV19 with TRBJ1-2; D might be TRBD1 (5 bases). The CDR3 contains 15 residues. The ends were cut back, 6 bases at V and 0 bases at J, with 14 bases in the middle. The germline CDR1 and CDR2 sequences are LNHDA and SQIVND (reference sequence). The CDR3 reads CASRVQASANYGYTF. Written as DNA, the CDR3 is TGTGCCAGTAGGGTACAGGCCTCAGCTAACTATGGCTACACCTTC.

The chain is built from TRBV7-2 and TRBJ1-5; D ambiguous. CDR3 length equals 12 residues. The V end was cut by 8 bases, the J end by 0 bases, with 5 bases between. CDR1 and CDR2 from the germline V gene are SGHTA and FQGNSA. CDR3 protein: CASSYSNQPQHF. The CDR3 DNA is TGTGCCAGCTCCTATAGCAATCAGCCCCAGCATTTT.

The chain combines TRBV5-4 with TRBJ2-7, with D maybe TRBD2 (6 bases). This CDR3 is 13 amino acids long. V was clipped by 0 bases and J by 4 bases, with 8 bases between them. Germline V lookup: CDR1 SGHNT, CDR2 YYREEE (reference sequence). DNA of the CDR3: TGTGCCAGCAGCTTGGGGGGGACTTACGAGCAGTACTTC. Protein product: CASSLGGTYEQYF. The complete variable domain, with remaining parts taken from reference TRBV5-4 and TRBJ2-7, reads ETGVTQSPTHLIKTRGQQVTLRCSSQSGHNTVSWYQQALGQGPQFIFQYYREEENGRGNFPPRFSGLQFPNYSSELNVNALELDDSALYLCASSLGGTYEQYFGPGTRLTVT.

This clone showed up just a few times. The rearrangement links TRBV2 to TRBJ2-7; a weak D match, TRBD1 (5 bases). Germline CDR1 and CDR2: SNHLY and FYNNEI. Trimming shortened V by 7 bases and J by 4 bases, and 11 bases separated the two germline ends. The CDR3 sequence is 12 residues long. CDR3 DNA sequence: TGTGCCAGCACCTCGACAGTTTACGAGCAGTACTTC. It specifies CASTSTVYEQYF.

The V call is TRBV27, the J call TRBJ2-1; D not resolved. Per germline, CDR1 MNHEY and CDR2 SMNVEV (reference sequence). The CDR3 covers 11 residues. Trimming stripped 6 bases from V and 7 bases from J, with 7 bases between. CDR3 bases: TGTGCCAGCAGCTTCGGGAATGAGCAGTTCTTC. It specifies CASSFGNEQFF.

The V gene is TRBV19, the J gene TRBJ1-5; 12 positions match TRBD1. Germline assignment: CDR1 LNHDA and CDR2 SQIVND (reference sequence). This CDR3 is built from 19 residues. J was trimmed by 0 bases and V by 3 bases; bases with no gene match: 9. CDR3 bases: TGTGCCAGTAGTATGTGGGACAGGGGGCTAAGGGATAGCAATCAGCCCCAGCATTTT. Its translation: CASSMWDRGLRDSNQPQHF.

The chain combines TRBV9 with TRBJ1-6, with 7 bases matching TRBD1. In germline, CDR1 is SGDLS, CDR2 YYNGEE. The CDR3 runs to 16 residues. After removal of 3 bases from V and 5 bases from J, the junction contained 8 bases not matched to a gene. CDR3 coding DNA: TGTGCCAGCAGCGCAACCGGGACAGTGAATAATTCACCCCTCCACTTT. It specifies CASSATGTVNNSPLHF.

The CDR3 here is CASSGGSRGKVQETQYF. The DNA of the CDR3 is TGTGCCAGCAGCGGGGGGAGCAGGGGTAAGGTCCAAGAGACCCAGTACTTC. The chain uses TRBV9 and TRBJ2-5; D perhaps matches TRBD1 (6 bases). The CDR3 runs 17 residues. V lost 3 bases and J lost 1, with 19 bases in between. CDR1 and CDR2 (germline): SGDLS, YYNGEE.

A single count supports this clone. The rearrangement links TRBV11-2 to TRBJ2-1; D call uncertain. The CDR3 runs 12 residues. Germline CDR1 SGHAT, CDR2 FQNNGV. V was trimmed by 6 bases and J by 7 bases, leaving 10 bases between them. In DNA form, the CDR3 reads TGTGCCAGCAGTACTCTTCTTAATGAGCAGTTCTTC. Protein: CASSTLLNEQFF. Variable domain in full (rest from reference TRBV11-2 and TRBJ2-1): EAGVAQSPRYKIIEKRQSVAFWCNPISGHATLYWYQQILGQGPKLLIQFQNNGVVDDSQLPKDRFSAERLKGVDSTLKIQPAKLEDSAVYLCASSTLLNEQFFGPGTRLTVL.

This chain uses TRBV9 with TRBJ1-1; D is possibly TRBD1 (6 bases). CDR1 and CDR2 from the germline V gene are SGDLS and YYNGEE. The CDR3 loop spans 14 amino acids. Trimming stripped 4 bases from V and 7 bases from J, with 17 bases between. The CDR3 region is CASSTGDRLREAFF. The CDR3 region has the DNA TGTGCCAGCAGCACCGGTGACAGGCTCCGTGAAGCTTTCTTT.

The chain joins TRBV4-3 to TRBJ2-7, with D possibly matching TRBD1 (7 bases). V lost 4 bases and J lost 6, with 13 bases in between. The CDR3 is made up of 13 amino acids. Germline loops: CDR1 LGHNA, CDR2 YSLEER. CDR3 sequence: CASSRAGGREQYF. The CDR3 nucleotides read TGCGCCAGCAGCCGGGCAGGGGGGCGCGAGCAGTACTTC.

This rearrangement joins TRBV5-4 to TRBJ2-2; 8 bases fit TRBD2. J lost 3 bases, V lost 6 bases, and 7 bases had no gene match. The CDR3 totals 15 residues. Germline CDR1 is SGHNT and CDR2 is YYREEE (reference sequence). The CDR3 region is CASTSGGEYTGELFF. The DNA for the CDR3 is TGTGCCAGCACCTCCGGGGGGGAATACACCGGGGAGCTGTTTTTT.

CDR3 nucleotide sequence: TGTGCCAGCAGTTTATCCGGGACTAGCGGGTACAATGAGCAGTTCTTC. Residues: CASSLSGTSGYNEQFF. The chain recombines TRBV27 with TRBJ2-1; 12 nucleotides line up with TRBD2. J gave up 4 bases and V 0 bases, and 1 base lay outside the gene matches. In germline, CDR1 is MNHEY, CDR2 SMNVEV (reference sequence). The CDR3 is 16 residues long.